These T cell receptor beta chains were read from a single sample in a study of blood T cell repertoires in COVID-19. Sequencing was performed with immunoSEQ multiplex PCR; in TCRdb, only in-frame clones are kept and a portion is missing. The data show roughly 370,000 clones, about 83% seen once. The sample was PBMCs or T cells enriched from blood (not recorded which). The receptor set was obtained from a woman aged 45 to 65 who had recovered from COVID-19. The CDR3 runs from the conserved cysteine through the conserved F or W. D genes are given only for firm matches. The size of a clone is reported for some rows only, either as once, few or many, or as a class for expanded clones.

TRBJ1-1,13,TRBV21-1,-,-,TGTGCCAGCAGCAAATCATTGAACACTGAAGCTTTCTTT,CASSKSLNTEAFF
TRBJ2-2,18,TRBV5-1,TRBD2,-,TGCGCCAGCAGCCCGGGACGGACTAGCGGGGGAAACACCGGGGAGCTGTTTTTT,CASSPGRTSGGNTGELFF
TRBJ1-3,15,TRBV15,TRBD1,-,TGTGCCACCAGCAGAGAGGCGGGACAGGGAAACACCATATATTTT,CATSREAGQGNTIYF
TRBJ2-2,13,TRBV24-1,-,-,TGTGCCACCCGAACAGCGAACACCGGGGAGCTGTTTTTT,CATRTANTGELFF
TRBJ2-3,16,TRBV2,TRBD1,-,TGTGCCAGCAGCCTCATAGCGACAGGGGGCGTAGATACGCAGTATTTT,CASSLIATGGVDTQYF
TRBJ1-6,17,TRBV5-1,-,-,TGCGCCAGCAGCTTGGGGGTGTTGGACATAAATAATTCACCCCTCCACTTT,CASSLGVLDINNSPLHF
TRBJ1-2,15,TRBV6-2/TRBV6-3,-,-,TGTGCCAGCAGTTGGATCTCCGGACAGCTATATGGCTACACCTTC,CASSWISGQLYGYTF
TRBJ1-5,14,TRBV10-3,TRBD1,-,TGTGCCACCCGGGACAGGGAAGGCAATCAGCCCCAGCATTTT,CATRDREGNQPQHF
TRBJ1-1,12,TRBV30,-,-,TGTGCCTGGACTACAGGCGGCACTGAAGCTTTCTTT,CAWTTGGTEAFF
TRBJ1-1,15,TRBV18,-,few,TGTGCCAGCTCACCACCGAGCAGGGGGAACACTGAAGCTTTCTTT,CASSPPSRGNTEAFF
TRBJ1-2,14,TRBV29-1,TRBD1,-,TGCAGCGTTGCTCTTCCGGGACAGATCTATGGCTACACCTTC,CSVALPGQIYGYTF
TRBJ2-5,15,TRBV18,-,-,TGTGCCAGCTCACCAGTCTTCGGAGGGCAAGAGACCCAGTACTTC,CASSPVFGGQETQYF
TRBJ2-7,13,TRBV30,-,few,TGTGCCTGGAGTGGGGGGGTGGTCGACGAGCAGTACTTC,CAWSGGVVDEQYF
TRBJ2-2,15,TRBV7-9,TRBD1,-,TGTGCCAGCAGCGCGAGACAGGGGGCGGCCGGGGAGCTGTTTTTT,CASSARQGAAGELFF
TRBJ2-1,19,TRBV6-2/TRBV6-3,-,-,TGTGCCAGCAGTTACGGTGACACTTTCCCCCTTAGCTCCTACAATGAGCAGTTCTTC,CASSYGDTFPLSSYNEQFF
TRBJ2-1,15,TRBV27,TRBD2,-,TGTGCCAGCAGCCCGCCAGGACTAGCCTCTAATGAGCAGTTCTTC,CASSPPGLASNEQFF
TRBJ1-6,15,TRBV3-1/TRBV3-2,TRBD1,once,TGTGCCAGCAGCCCCACAGGGGCCCATAATTCACCCCTCCACTTT,CASSPTGAHNSPLHF
TRBJ1-1,16,TRBV10-3,TRBD1,once,TGTGCCATCGGCAACAGGGGGGGGTCGGCGAGCACTGAAGCTTTCTTT,CAIGNRGGSASTEAFF
TRBJ2-2,15,TRBV5-1,TRBD2,-,TGCGCCAGCAGCCCCGGGACTATGAACACCGGGGAGCTGTTTTTT,CASSPGTMNTGELFF
TRBJ2-2,15,TRBV4-3,-,few,TGCGCCAGCAGTCCCTTGACAGGGAACACCGGGGAGCTGTTTTTT,CASSPLTGNTGELFF
TRBJ1-5,14,TRBV19,-,-,TGTGCCAGTAGTATGGGGGCAGGGGATCAGCCCCAGCATTTT,CASSMGAGDQPQHF
TRBJ2-7,15,TRBV7-9,TRBD1,-,TGTGCCAGCAGCCCCGGACAGGGGCTCGTCTACGAGCAGTACTTC,CASSPGQGLVYEQYF
TRBJ2-3,15,TRBV3-1/TRBV3-2,-,once,TGTGCCAGCAGCCAATTTGCCGGGTTCACAGATACGCAGTATTTT,CASSQFAGFTDTQYF
TRBJ1-5,14,TRBV6-2/TRBV6-3,-,-,TGTGCCAGCAGTTACACTGGAGACGGTCAGCCCCAGCATTTT,CASSYTGDGQPQHF
TRBJ2-7,15,TRBV13,TRBD1,-,TGTGCCAGCAGCCACCCGGGACAGGGAAGTGACGAGCAGTACTTC,CASSHPGQGSDEQYF
TRBJ1-4,15,TRBV28,TRBD1,-,TGTGCCAGCAGTTTGGACAGGGGCACTAATGAAAAACTGTTTTTT,CASSLDRGTNEKLFF
TRBJ2-7,15,TRBV9,-,-,TGTGCCAGCAGCGTAGAAGGCAGGGCCCCATACGAGCAGTACTTC,CASSVEGRAPYEQYF
TRBJ1-1,13,TRBV6-5,-,-,TGTGCCAGCGTGATACAGGGGAACACTGAAGCTTTCTTT,CASVIQGNTEAFF
TRBJ1-4,19,TRBV7-9,-,-,TGTGCCAGCAGCTCGCCACAGAGGGCCACACCGGTGGGGGGTGAAAAACTGTTTTTT,CASSSPQRATPVGGEKLFF
TRBJ1-2,13,TRBV5-1,-,once,TGCGCCAGCGAGGAAGGCCCTAACTATGGCTACACCTTC,CASEEGPNYGYTF
TRBJ1-2,15,TRBV6-5,TRBD1,-,TGTGCCAGCAGTATCTCGGGACAGGGGACCTATGGCTACACCTTC,CASSISGQGTYGYTF